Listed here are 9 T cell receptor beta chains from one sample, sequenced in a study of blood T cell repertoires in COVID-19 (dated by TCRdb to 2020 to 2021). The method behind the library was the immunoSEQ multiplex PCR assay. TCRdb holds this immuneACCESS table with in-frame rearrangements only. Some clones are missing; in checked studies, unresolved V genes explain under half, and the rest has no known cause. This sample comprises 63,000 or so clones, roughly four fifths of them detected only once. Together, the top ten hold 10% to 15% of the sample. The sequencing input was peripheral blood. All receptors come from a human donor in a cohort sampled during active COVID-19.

DNA of the CDR3: TGCGCCAGCAGCGGGCCGGGACTAGCAATTAGGGATGAGCAGTTCTTC. This translates into CASSGPGLAIRDEQFF. The gene calls are TRBV5-1 and TRBJ2-1; 9 bases are shared with TRBD2. The V gene end was trimmed by 4 bases and the J gene end by 8 bases; junction bases not matched to a gene: 13. The CDR3 consists of 16 residues. CDR1 SGHRS and CDR2 YFSETQ come from the germline V gene.

The CDR3 is CASSSGLITYEQYF. The DNA of the CDR3 is TGTGCCAGCAGTTCCGGACTAATCACCTACGAGCAGTACTTC. The rearrangement links TRBV27 to TRBJ2-7; the D gene is possibly TRBD2 (6 bases). Trimming stripped 4 bases from V and 2 bases from J, with 12 bases between. Germline V gene data show CDR1 as MNHEY and CDR2 as SMNVEV (reference sequence). CDR3 size: 14 residues.

The CDR3 is CASSPQGIGQPQHF. CDR3 bases: TGTGCCAGCAGCCCTCAGGGGATTGGGCAGCCCCAGCATTTT. The V and J genes are TRBV28 and TRBJ1-5, with TRBD1 as a possible D gene (6 bases). The V gene lost 6 bases and the J gene lost 7 bases, with 16 bases spanning the gap. The CDR3 runs 14 residues. Germline V CDR1 and CDR2: MDHEN, SYDVKM.

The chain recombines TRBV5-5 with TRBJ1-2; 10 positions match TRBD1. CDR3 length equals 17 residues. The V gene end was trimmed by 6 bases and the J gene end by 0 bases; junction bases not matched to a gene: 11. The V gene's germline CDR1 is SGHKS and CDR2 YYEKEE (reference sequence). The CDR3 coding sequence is TGTGCCAGCACCCTACTGACAGGGGGCCATCCTAACTATGGCTACACCTTC. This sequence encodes CASTLLTGGHPNYGYTF. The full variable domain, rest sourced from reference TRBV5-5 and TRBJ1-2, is DAGVTQSPTHLIKTRGQQVTLRCSPISGHKSVSWYQQVLGQGPQFIFQYYEKEERGRGNFPDRFSARQFPNYSSELNVNALLLGDSALYLCASTLLTGGHPNYGYTFGSGTRLTVV.

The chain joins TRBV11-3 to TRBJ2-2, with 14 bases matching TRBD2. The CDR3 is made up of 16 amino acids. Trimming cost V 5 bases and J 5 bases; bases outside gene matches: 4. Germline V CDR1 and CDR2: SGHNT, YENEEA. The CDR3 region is CASSPRLAGGTGELFF. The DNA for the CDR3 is TGTGCCAGCAGCCCAAGACTAGCGGGGGGGACCGGGGAGCTGTTTTTT.

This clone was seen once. CDR3 sequence reads: CASTPTGGPNTEAFF. CDR3 nucleotides: TGTGCCAGTACTCCGACAGGGGGCCCGAACACTGAAGCTTTCTTT. The chain joins TRBV19 to TRBJ1-1; 10 nucleotides match TRBD1. CDR3 size: 15 residues. The germline V gene encodes CDR1 LNHDA and CDR2 SQIVND (reference sequence). After removal of 7 bases from V and 1 base from J, the junction contained 6 bases not matched to a gene. Filled out from reference TRBV19 and TRBJ1-1, the complete variable domain reads DGGITQSPKYLFRKEGQNVTLSCEQNLNHDAMYWYRQDPGQGLRLIYYSQIVNDFQKGDIAEGYSVSREKKESFPLTVTSAQKNPTAFYLCASTPTGGPNTEAFFGQGTRLTVV.

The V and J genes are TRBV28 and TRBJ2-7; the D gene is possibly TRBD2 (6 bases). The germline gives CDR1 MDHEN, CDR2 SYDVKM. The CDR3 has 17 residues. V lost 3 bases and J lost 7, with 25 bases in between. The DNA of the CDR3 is TGTGCCAGCAGTTTCCCTTCCGGGACTGTTAGCTCGGAGGAGCAGTACTTC. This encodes CASSFPSGTVSSEEQYF.

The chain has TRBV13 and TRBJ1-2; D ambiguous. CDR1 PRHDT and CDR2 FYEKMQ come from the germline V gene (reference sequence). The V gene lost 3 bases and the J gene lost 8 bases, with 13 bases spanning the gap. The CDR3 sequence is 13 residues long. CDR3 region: CASSFSMKEGYTF. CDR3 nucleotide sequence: TGTGCCAGCAGCTTTTCCATGAAGGAGGGCTACACCTTC.

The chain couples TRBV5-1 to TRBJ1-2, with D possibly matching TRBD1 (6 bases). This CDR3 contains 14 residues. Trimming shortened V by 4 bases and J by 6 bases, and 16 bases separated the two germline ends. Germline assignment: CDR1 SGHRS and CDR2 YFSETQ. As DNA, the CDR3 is TGCGCCAGCAGCCCGAGGACAGAGGTGGATGGCTACACCTTC. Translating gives CASSPRTEVDGYTF. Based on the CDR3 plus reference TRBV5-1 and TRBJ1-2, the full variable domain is KAGVTQTPRYLIKTRGQQVTLSCSPISGHRSVSWYQQTPGQGLQFLFEYFSETQRNKGNFPGRFSGRQFSNSRSEMNVSTLELGDSALYLCASSPRTEVDGYTFGSGTRLTVV.